The source of this T cell receptor beta chain is a study of CD8 T cells in Susac syndrome (dated by TCRdb to about 2019). For the wider study: Among the sequenced Susac syndrome patients, 5 or 6 had clinically active disease and 8 or 9 were in clinical remission. At blood withdrawal, Susac syndrome patients were either therapy-naive, taking corticosteroids (in some cases with IVIg as well), or taking IVIg alone. Whether CD8+ T cell activation and differentiation in Susac syndrome was antigen driven was tested using repertoire sequencing.

The germline V gene encodes CDR1 DFQATT and CDR2 SNEGSKA (reference sequence). The CDR3 runs 12 residues from the cysteine to the phenylalanine. The entry retains the CDR3 DNA only, 36 bases that are in frame from base 1. The V and J ends are trimmed by 4 bases and 2 bases, leaving 9 bases between them. The research as a whole found: The number of individuals in the TCR sequencing and HLA analysis was recognized as being relatively small. In patients with Susac syndrome, the CD4+ T cell repertoire showed no detectable clonal expansion.

High-throughput TCR beta sequencing profiled peripheral blood CD8+ and CD4+ T cells from healthy donors, Susac syndrome patients and multiple sclerosis patients. Susac syndrome patients met recently defined diagnostic criteria for definite or probable disease. Bulk CD8+ and CD4+ T cells were purified by magnetic negative isolation, while CD8+ TEMRA cells were enriched using FACS. Blood was drawn into EDTA tubes, processed within 24 hours, and PBMCs were isolated by density gradient centrifugation. PBMCs intended for TCR sequencing were cryopreserved in liquid nitrogen and were subsequently thawed in a 37 degrees C water bath. The sorted or isolated CD4+, CD8+ and CD8+ TEMRA cells had a purity of 90% or higher. RNA was extracted using the RNeasy kit, and 0.5 to 1 microgram was reverse transcribed with random hexamers. The immunoSEQ multiplex PCR assay, covering 54 Vbeta and 13 Jbeta segments, was used to amplify TCR beta CDR3 regions. Bias from PCR amplification was corrected by using a synthetic template baseline for primer optimization and for computational correction. The paper's processing steps were these. Reads were assigned to V, D and J genes according to IMGT and analyzed in immunoSEQ Analyzer, with only productive sequences retained. Clonality was computed as one minus Shannon entropy normalized by log2 of the number of productive unique sequences. Public and private clones were assessed among the 100 most prevalent clones of each patient and control. Susac-specific clones were defined as absent from healthy and MS cohorts, 850 to 1,300 published viral clones and other ImmuneACCESS disease sequences. TCRdb passed the public sequencing reads through fastp at Q25 and MiXCR, retaining productive beta sequences. Each entry is one CDR3 protein sequence, shown with its most common DNA and genes. The V and J calls were determined by TCRdb, not by the authors. This sample is represented by 110,000 to 150,000 distinct CDR3 sequences; about 94% of them were singletons. The leading ten clones occupy around 0.08% of the sample.

Note on this clonotype: Its binding antigen is unknown. No qualities accompany the bases; no much larger clone lies one base away.

Sequencing input: CD4+ T cells from PBMCs. The V and J genes are TRBV20-1 and TRBJ2-7, and the D gene may be TRBD2, 6 bases matching. This sequence originates from a human donor with Susac syndrome. The CDR3 here reads CSAIGGAYEQYF. The nucleotide sequence reads as follows: TGCAGTGCTATTGGCGGGGCCTACGAGCAGTACTTC.